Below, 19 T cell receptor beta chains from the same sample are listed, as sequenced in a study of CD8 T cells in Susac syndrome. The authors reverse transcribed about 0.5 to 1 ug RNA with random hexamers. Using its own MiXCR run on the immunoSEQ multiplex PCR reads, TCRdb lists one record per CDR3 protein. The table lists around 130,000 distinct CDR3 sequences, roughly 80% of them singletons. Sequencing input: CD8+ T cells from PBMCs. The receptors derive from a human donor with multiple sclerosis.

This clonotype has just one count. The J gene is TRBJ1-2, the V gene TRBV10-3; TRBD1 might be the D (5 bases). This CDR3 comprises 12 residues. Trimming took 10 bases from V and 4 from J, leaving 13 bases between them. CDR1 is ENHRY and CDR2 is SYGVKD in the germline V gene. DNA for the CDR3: TGTGCCACCTGGGGGGAAAGCTATGGCTACACCTTC. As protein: CATWGESYGYTF.

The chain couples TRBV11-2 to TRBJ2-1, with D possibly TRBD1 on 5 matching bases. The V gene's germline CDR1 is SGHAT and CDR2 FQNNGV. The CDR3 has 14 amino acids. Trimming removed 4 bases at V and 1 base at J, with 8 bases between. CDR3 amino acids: CASSWQGSYNEQFF. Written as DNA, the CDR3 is TGTGCCAGCAGCTGGCAGGGATCCTACAATGAGCAGTTCTTC. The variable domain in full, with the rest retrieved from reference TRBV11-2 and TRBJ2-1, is EAGVAQSPRYKIIEKRQSVAFWCNPISGHATLYWYQQILGQGPKLLIQFQNNGVVDDSQLPKDRFSAERLKGVDSTLKIQPAKLEDSAVYLCASSWQGSYNEQFFGPGTRLTVL.

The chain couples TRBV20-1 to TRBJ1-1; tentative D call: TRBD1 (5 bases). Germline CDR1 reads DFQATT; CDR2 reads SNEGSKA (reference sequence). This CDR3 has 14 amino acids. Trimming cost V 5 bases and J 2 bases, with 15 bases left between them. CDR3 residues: CSAYLRGENTEAFF. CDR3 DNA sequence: TGCAGTGCTTACCTACGAGGGGAAAACACTGAAGCTTTCTTT.

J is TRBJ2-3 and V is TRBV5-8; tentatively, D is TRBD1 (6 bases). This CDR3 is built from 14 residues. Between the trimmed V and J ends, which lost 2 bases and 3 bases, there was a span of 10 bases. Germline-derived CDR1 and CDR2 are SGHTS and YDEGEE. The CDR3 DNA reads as TGTGCCAGCAGCTTTGGTCAGGGGACAGATACGCAGTATTTT. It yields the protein CASSFGQGTDTQYF.

The CDR3 DNA is TGTGCCAGCAGCCCATTTACCTCTGCCTACAATGAGCAGTTCTTC. Its translation: CASSPFTSAYNEQFF. V and J are TRBV7-2 and TRBJ2-1; no reliable D call. The CDR3 consists of 15 residues. Germline V gene sequence: CDR1 SGHTA, CDR2 FQGNSA. The ends were cut back, 5 bases at V and 2 bases at J, with 13 bases in the middle.

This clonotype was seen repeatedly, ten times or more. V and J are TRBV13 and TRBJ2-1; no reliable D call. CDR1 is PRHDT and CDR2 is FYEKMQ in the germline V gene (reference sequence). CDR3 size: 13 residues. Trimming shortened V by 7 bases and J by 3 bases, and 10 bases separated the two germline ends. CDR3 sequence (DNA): TGTGCCAGCATTAACCAGAACTACAATGAGCAGTTCTTC. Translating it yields CASINQNYNEQFF.

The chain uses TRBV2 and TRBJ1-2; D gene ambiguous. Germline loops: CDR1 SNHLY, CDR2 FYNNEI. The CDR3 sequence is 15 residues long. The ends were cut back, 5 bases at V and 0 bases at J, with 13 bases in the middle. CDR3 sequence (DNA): TGTGCCAGCAGTACCATCGTACCGTCTAACTATGGCTACACCTTC. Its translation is CASSTIVPSNYGYTF.

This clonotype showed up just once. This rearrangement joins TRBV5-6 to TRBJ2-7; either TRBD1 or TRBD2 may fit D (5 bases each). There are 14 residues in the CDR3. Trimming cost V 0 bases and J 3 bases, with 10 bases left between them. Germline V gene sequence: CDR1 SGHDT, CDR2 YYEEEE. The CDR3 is CASSLGGRDYEQYF. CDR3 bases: TGTGCCAGCAGCTTGGGGGGCCGGGACTACGAGCAGTACTTC.

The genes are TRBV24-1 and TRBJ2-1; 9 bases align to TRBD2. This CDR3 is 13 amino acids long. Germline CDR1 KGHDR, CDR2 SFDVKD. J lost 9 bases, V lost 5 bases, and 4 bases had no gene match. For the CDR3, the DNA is TGTGCCACCAGTGGTGGTAGCGGGAGTGAGCAGTTCTTC. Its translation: CATSGGSGSEQFF.

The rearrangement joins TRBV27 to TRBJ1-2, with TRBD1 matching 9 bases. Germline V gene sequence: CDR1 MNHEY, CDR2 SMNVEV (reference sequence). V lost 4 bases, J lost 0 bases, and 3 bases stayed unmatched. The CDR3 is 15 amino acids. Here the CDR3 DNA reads TGTGCCAGCAGTTCTGACAGGGGGACTAACTATGGCTACACCTTC. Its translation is CASSSDRGTNYGYTF.

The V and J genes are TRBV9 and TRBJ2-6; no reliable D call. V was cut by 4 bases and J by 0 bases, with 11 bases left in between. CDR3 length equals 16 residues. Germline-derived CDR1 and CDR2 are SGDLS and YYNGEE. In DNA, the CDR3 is TGTGCCAGCAGCTTCAGTCCGTCCTCTGGGGCCAACGTCCTGACTTTC. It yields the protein CASSFSPSSGANVLTF.

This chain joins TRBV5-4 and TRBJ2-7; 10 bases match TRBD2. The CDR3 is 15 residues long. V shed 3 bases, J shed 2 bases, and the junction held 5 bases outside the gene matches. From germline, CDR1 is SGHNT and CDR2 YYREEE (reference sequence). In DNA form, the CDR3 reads TGTGCCAGCAGCTCAACAACTAGCGGGGCCTACGAGCAGTACTTC. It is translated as CASSSTTSGAYEQYF.

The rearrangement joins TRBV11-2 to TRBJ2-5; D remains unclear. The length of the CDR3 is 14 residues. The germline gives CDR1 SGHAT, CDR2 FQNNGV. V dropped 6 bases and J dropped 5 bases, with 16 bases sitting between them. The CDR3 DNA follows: TGTGCCAGCAGTACAGCTCGGTTTCTGGAGACCCAGTACTTC. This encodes CASSTARFLETQYF.

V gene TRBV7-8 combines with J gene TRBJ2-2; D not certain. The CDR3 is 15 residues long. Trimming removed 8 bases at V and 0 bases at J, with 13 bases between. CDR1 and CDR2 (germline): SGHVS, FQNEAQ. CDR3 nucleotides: TGTGCCAGCTCCGGTCTGGTCTCGAACACCGGGGAGCTGTTTTTT. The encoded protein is CASSGLVSNTGELFF.

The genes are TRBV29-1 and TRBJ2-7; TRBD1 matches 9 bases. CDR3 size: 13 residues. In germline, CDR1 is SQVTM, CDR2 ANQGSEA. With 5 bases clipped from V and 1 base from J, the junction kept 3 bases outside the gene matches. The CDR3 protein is CSVTGGESYEQYF. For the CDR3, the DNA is TGCAGCGTTACAGGGGGCGAGTCCTACGAGCAGTACTTC.

The CDR3 sequence is CASSLVVGSEAFF. The CDR3 coding sequence is TGTGCCAGCAGCTTAGTCGTTGGCTCTGAAGCTTTCTTT. The V gene is TRBV7-2, the J gene TRBJ1-1, with D unclear. CDR1 and CDR2 (germline): SGHTA, FQGNSA. This CDR3 has 13 residues. The ends were cut back, 1 base at V and 6 bases at J, with 9 bases in the middle.

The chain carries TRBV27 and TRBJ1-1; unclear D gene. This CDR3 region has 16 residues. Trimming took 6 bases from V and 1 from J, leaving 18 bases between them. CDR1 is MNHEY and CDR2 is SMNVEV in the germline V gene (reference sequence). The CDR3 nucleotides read TGTGCCAGCAGCCTCACCCCCGGGAGGGCGAACACTGAAGCTTTCTTT. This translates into CASSLTPGRANTEAFF.

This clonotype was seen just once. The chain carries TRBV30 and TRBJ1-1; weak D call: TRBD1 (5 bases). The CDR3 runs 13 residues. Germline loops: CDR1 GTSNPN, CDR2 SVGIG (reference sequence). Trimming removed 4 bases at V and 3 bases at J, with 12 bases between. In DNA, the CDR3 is TGTGCCTGGACCGAGACACAGGACACTGAAGCTTTCTTT. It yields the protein CAWTETQDTEAFF.

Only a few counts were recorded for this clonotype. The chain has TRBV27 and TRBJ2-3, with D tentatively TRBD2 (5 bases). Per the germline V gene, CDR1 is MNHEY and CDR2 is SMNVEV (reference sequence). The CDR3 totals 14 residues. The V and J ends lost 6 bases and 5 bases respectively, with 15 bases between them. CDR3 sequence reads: CASSPGLAVDTQYF. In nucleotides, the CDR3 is TGTGCCAGCAGCCCGGGTCTAGCTGTAGATACGCAGTATTTT.